This is a list of T cell receptor beta chains from one sample in a study of CD8 T cells in ankylosing spondylitis. TCRdb used MiXCR to reprocess the 5' RACE reads, holding one entry per CDR3 protein. The table has 300,000 to 400,000 distinct CDR3 sequences, around 15% seen once. The sample was blood, either unsorted or a sorted T cell fraction (not recorded which). These receptors originate from a male donor with ankylosing spondylitis or in good health (not recorded which). Both conserved end residues are part of each CDR3.

cdr3_aa: CSAREGLQETQYF
v_call: TRBV20-1

cdr3_aa: CATSRGTGDGYTF
v_call: TRBV15

cdr3_aa: CASSVSQGRLNTEAFF
v_call: TRBV9

cdr3_aa: CASSLEAGHVGAFF
v_call: TRBV5-1

cdr3_aa: CASSYPQGGQYF
v_call: TRBV6-6

cdr3_aa: CASGRRGQETQYF
v_call: TRBV12-3/TRBV12-4

cdr3_aa: CASSLARVSHEQYF
v_call: TRBV5-4

cdr3_aa: CASSIRSGGSYNEQFF
v_call: TRBV7-2

cdr3_aa: CASSPGRAGGTEAFF
v_call: TRBV12-3/TRBV12-4

cdr3_aa: CSARDLQAANTGELFF
v_call: TRBV20-1

cdr3_aa: CASTHGTSGNQETQYF
v_call: TRBV19

cdr3_aa: CASSPARVVYNEQFF
v_call: TRBV7-9

cdr3_aa: CASSGAGGSTEAFF
v_call: TRBV25-1

cdr3_aa: CSAQGDQETQYF
v_call: TRBV29-1

cdr3_aa: CASSLLADTQYF
v_call: TRBV5-1

cdr3_aa: CASSLLSGVEQYF
v_call: TRBV5-8

cdr3_aa: CASTFRQGSVGYTF
v_call: TRBV12-3/TRBV12-4

cdr3_aa: CASSLDPGPNSPLHF
v_call: TRBV11-2

cdr3_aa: CASRPDGVYGYTF
v_call: TRBV12-3/TRBV12-4

cdr3_aa: CASSLFEDRIF
v_call: TRBV12-3/TRBV12-4

cdr3_aa: CASSLRGVRNTEAFF
v_call: TRBV3-1

cdr3_aa: CASSQEIQGARPYTEAFF
v_call: TRBV4-2

cdr3_aa: CSVLDRTLYNEQFF
v_call: TRBV29-1

cdr3_aa: CASGLVGGRTDYGYTF
v_call: TRBV12-5

cdr3_aa: CASSISFSGYEQYF
v_call: TRBV19

cdr3_aa: CSASGLRLGRYNEQFF
v_call: TRBV20-1

cdr3_aa: CTCSLGTSGRSSYNEQFF
v_call: TRBV12-3/TRBV12-4

cdr3_aa: CASSPRWDSANTGELFF
v_call: TRBV5-1

cdr3_aa: CASSVETGPTNEQFF
v_call: TRBV9

cdr3_aa: CSAGTGGGLYTDTQYF
v_call: TRBV20-1

cdr3_aa: CASSLELAGGSYNEQFF
v_call: TRBV5-1

cdr3_aa: CASSRGQGVDTQYF
v_call: TRBV19

cdr3_aa: CSVQQGARGTEAFF
v_call: TRBV29-1

cdr3_aa: CASSRTLPPSSSYEQYF
v_call: TRBV11-2

cdr3_aa: CASSSGQGIGGYTF
v_call: TRBV7-9

cdr3_aa: CASSLARGGQNTGELFF
v_call: TRBV5-6

cdr3_aa: CASSPPRGRSTDTQYF
v_call: TRBV7-9

cdr3_aa: CASSFRGGSLAKNIQYF
v_call: TRBV12-3/TRBV12-4

cdr3_aa: CSVGLAGREQYF
v_call: TRBV29-1

cdr3_aa: CASSQPGATRYGYTF
v_call: TRBV7-9

cdr3_aa: CASSRHLNTGELFF
v_call: TRBV12-3/TRBV12-4

cdr3_aa: CASSVQTGEGTGELFF
v_call: TRBV9

cdr3_aa: CSVDASNGPRQTQYF
v_call: TRBV29-1

cdr3_aa: CSVVTTTYEQYF
v_call: TRBV29-1

cdr3_aa: CASGGQGNNEQFF
v_call: TRBV28

cdr3_aa: CASTKGGRDQPQHF
v_call: TRBV6-1

cdr3_aa: CASSDRGQGIGETQYF
v_call: TRBV10-2

cdr3_aa: CAILRPPRDTQYF
v_call: TRBV10-3

cdr3_aa: CSASGLTGGSDTQYF
v_call: TRBV20-1

cdr3_aa: CASSEGATGELFF
v_call: TRBV5-1

cdr3_aa: CASSIGTPNTEAFF
v_call: TRBV9

cdr3_aa: CASSFASGSAYEQYF
v_call: TRBV7-2

cdr3_aa: CAIIPDRDMGEQFF
v_call: TRBV10-3

cdr3_aa: CASSMERGGSAKNIQYF
v_call: TRBV5-1

cdr3_aa: CATRRGANVLTF
v_call: TRBV12-3/TRBV12-4

cdr3_aa: CASSLNRESSRAYEQYF
v_call: TRBV5-1

cdr3_aa: CASSLNLGATEAFF
v_call: TRBV12-3/TRBV12-4

cdr3_aa: CASSKGPERGNEQFF
v_call: TRBV7-2

cdr3_aa: CSVPTKDTQYF
v_call: TRBV20-1